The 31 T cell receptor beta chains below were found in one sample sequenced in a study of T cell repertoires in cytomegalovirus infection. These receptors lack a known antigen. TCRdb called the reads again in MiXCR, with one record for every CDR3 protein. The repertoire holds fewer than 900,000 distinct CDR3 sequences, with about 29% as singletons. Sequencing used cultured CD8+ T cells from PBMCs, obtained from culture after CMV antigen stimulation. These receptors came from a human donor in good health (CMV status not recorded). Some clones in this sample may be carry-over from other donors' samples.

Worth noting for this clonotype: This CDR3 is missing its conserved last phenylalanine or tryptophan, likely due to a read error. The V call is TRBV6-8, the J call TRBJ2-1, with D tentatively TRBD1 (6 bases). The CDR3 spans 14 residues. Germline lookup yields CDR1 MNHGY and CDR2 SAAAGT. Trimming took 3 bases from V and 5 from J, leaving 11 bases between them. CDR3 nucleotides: TGTGCCAGCAGTTATCGAGACAGGAACAATGAGCAGTTCTAC. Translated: CASSYRDRNNEQFY.

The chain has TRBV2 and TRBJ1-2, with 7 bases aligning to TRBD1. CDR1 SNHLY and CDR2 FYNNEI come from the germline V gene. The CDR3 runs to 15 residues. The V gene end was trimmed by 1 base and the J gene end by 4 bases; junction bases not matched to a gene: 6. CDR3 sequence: CASSEVETGLYGYTF. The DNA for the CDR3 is TGTGCCAGCAGTGAAGTAGAGACAGGGCTCTATGGCTACACCTTC.

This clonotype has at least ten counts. DNA for the CDR3: TGTGCCAGCAGCCAATCGGGAGGGGGCTTTCGTTATGGCTACACCTTC. This gives the protein CASSQSGGGFRYGYTF. The chain uses TRBV12-3 or TRBV12-4 and TRBJ1-2; 7 nucleotides match TRBD1. V lost 6 bases to trimming and J lost 5 bases; unmatched junction nucleotides: 15. The CDR3 has 16 amino acids.

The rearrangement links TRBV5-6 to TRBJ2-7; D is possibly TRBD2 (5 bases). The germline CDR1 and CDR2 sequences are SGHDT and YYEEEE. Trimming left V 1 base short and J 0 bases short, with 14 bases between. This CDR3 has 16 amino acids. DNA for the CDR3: TGTGCCAGCAGCTTGTTTGGCAGGAGGAGCTCCTACGAGCAGTACGTC. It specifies CASSLFGRRSSYEQYV.

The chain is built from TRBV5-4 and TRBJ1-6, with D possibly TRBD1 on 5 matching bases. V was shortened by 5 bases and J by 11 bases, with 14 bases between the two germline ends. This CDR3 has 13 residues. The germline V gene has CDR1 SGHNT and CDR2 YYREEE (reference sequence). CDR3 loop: CASRDSGRPPLHF. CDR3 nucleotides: TGTGCCAGCAGGGACTCAGGGCGGCCACCCCTCCACTTT.

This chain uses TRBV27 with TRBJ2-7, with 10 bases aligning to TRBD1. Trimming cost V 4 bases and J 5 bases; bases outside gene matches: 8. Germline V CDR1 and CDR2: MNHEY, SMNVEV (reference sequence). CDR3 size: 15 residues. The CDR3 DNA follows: TGTGCCAGCAGTTGGCGACAGGGGGCGTTTAACGAGCAGTACGTC. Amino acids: CASSWRQGAFNEQYV.

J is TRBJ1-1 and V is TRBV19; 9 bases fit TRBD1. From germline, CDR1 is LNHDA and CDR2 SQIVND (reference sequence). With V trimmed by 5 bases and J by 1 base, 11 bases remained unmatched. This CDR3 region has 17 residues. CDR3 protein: CASSPRGTGKGNTEAFF. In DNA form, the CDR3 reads TGTGCCAGTAGTCCCCGGGGGACAGGGAAGGGGAACACTGAAGCTTTCTTT.

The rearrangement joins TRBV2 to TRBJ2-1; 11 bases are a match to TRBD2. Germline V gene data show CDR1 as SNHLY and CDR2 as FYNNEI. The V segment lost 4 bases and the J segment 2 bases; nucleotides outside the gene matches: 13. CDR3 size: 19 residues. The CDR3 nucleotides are TGTGCCAGCAGTGTCTCTACCCGGACTAGCGGGCGGACCTACAATGAGCAGTTCTTC. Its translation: CASSVSTRTSGRTYNEQFF.

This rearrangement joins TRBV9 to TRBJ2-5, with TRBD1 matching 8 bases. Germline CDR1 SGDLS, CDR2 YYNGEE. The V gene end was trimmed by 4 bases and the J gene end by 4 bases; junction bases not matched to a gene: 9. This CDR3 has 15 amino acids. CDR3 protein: CASSLRQGQGETQYF. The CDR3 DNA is TGTGCCAGCAGCCTCCGACAGGGGCAGGGAGAGACCCAGTACTTC. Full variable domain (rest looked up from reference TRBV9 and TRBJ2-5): DSGVTQTPKHLITATGQRVTLRCSPRSGDLSVYWYQQSLDQGLQFLIQYYNGEERAKGNILERFSAQQFPDLHSELNLSSLELGDSALYFCASSLRQGQGETQYFGPGTRLLVL.

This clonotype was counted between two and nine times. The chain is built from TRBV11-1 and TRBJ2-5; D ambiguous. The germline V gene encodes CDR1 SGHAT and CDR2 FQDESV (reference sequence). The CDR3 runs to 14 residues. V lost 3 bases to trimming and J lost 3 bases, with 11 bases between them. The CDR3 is CASSLEGIEETQYF. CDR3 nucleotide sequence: TGTGCCAGCAGCTTGGAAGGGATCGAAGAGACCCAGTACTTC. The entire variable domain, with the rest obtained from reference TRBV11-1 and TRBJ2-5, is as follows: EAEVAQSPRYKITEKSQAVAFWCDPISGHATLYWYRQILGQGPELLVQFQDESVVDDSQLPKDRFSAERLKGVDSTLKIQPAELGDSAMYLCASSLEGIEETQYFGPGTRLLVL.

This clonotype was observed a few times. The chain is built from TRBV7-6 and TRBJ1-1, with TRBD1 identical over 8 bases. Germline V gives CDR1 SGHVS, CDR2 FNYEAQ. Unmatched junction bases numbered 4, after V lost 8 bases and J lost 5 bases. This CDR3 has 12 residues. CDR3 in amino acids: CASGQGKTEAFF. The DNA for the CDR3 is TGTGCCAGCGGACAGGGAAAGACTGAAGCTTTCTTT.

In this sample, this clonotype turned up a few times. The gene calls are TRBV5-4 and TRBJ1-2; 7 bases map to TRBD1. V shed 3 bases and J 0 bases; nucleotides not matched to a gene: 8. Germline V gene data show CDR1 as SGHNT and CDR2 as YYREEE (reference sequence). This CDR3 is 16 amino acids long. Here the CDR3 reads CASSSPPGQPNYGYTF. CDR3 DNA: TGTGCCAGCAGCTCCCCACCGGGACAGCCTAACTATGGCTACACCTTC.

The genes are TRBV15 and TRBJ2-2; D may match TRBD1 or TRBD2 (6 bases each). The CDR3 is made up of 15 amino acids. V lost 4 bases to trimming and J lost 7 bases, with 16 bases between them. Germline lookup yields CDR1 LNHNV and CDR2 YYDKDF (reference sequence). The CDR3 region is CATSTLGGRGGELFF. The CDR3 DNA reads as TGTGCCACCAGCACCCTAGGGGGGAGAGGCGGGGAGCTGTTTTTT.

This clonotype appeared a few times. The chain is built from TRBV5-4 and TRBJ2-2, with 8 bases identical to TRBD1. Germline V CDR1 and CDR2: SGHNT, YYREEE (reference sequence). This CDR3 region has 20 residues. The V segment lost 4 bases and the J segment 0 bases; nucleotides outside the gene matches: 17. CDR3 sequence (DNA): TGTGCCAGCAGCCCGGACAGGGTGTATGGTAGAACCTCGAACACCGGGGAGCTGTTTTTT. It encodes CASSPDRVYGRTSNTGELFF. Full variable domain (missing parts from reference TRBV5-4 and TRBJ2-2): ETGVTQSPTHLIKTRGQQVTLRCSSQSGHNTVSWYQQALGQGPQFIFQYYREEENGRGNFPPRFSGLQFPNYSSELNVNALELDDSALYLCASSPDRVYGRTSNTGELFFGEGSRLTVL.

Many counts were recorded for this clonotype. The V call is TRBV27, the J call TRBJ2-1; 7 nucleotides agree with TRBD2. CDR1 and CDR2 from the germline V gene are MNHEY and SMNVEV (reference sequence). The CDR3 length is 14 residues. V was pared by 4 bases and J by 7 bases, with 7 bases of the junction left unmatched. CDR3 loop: CASSSGGSGNEQFF. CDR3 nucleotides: TGTGCCAGCAGTTCCGGGGGGTCAGGGAATGAGCAGTTCTTC.

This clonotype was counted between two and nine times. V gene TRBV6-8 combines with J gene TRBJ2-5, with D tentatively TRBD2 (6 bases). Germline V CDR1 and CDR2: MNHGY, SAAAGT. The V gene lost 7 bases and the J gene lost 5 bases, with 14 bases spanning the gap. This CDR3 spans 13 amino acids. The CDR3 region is CASTSAGTETQYF. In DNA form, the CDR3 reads TGTGCCAGCACCTCCGCGGGGACGGAGACCCAGTACTTC.

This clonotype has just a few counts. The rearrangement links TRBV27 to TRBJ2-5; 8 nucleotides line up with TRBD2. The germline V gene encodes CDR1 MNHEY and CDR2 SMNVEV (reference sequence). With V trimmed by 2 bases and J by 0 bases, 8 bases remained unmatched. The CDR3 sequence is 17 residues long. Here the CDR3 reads CASSLSGRGTYQETQYF. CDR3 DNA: TGTGCCAGCAGTTTAAGCGGGAGAGGGACGTACCAAGAGACCCAGTACTTC.

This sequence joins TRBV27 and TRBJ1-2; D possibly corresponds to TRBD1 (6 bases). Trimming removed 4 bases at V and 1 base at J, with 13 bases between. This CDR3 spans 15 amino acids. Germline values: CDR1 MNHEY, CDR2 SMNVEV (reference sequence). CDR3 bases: TGTGCCAGCAGTTCCACAGGGCCCTTTAACTATGGCTACACCTTC. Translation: CASSSTGPFNYGYTF.

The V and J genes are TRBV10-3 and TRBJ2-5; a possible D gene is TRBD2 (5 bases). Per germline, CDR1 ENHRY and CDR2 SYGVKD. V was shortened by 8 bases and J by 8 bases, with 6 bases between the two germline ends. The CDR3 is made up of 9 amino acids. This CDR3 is CAIGGTQYF. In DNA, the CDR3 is TGTGCCATCGGAGGAACCCAGTACTTC.

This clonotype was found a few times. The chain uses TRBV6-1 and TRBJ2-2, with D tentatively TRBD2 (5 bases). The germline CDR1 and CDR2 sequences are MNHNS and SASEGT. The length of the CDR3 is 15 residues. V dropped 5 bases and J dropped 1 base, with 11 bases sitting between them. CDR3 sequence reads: CASSPGLENTGELFF. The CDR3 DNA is TGTGCCAGCAGTCCTGGACTGGAGAACACCGGGGAGCTGTTTTTT.

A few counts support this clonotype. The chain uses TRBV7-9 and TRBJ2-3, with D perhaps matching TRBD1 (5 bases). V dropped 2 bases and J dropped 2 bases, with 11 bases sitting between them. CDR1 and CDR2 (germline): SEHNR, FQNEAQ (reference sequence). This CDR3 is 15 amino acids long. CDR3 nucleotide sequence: TGTGCCAGCAGCTTACCCTCGGACAACACAGATACGCAGTATTTT. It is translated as CASSLPSDNTDTQYF. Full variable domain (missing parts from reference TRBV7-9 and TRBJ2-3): DTGVSQNPRHKITKRGQNVTFRCDPISEHNRLYWYRQTLGQGPEFLTYFQNEAQLEKSRLLSDRFSAERPKGSFSTLEIQRTEQGDSAMYLCASSLPSDNTDTQYFGPGTRLTVL.

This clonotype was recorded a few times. CDR3: CASSLFQGKNQPQHF. The CDR3 coding sequence is TGTGCCAGCAGTTTATTCCAGGGTAAGAATCAGCCCCAGCATTTT. J is TRBJ1-5 and V is TRBV27; D is possibly TRBD1 (5 bases). There are 15 residues in the CDR3. The V gene's germline CDR1 is MNHEY and CDR2 SMNVEV (reference sequence). The germline V and J ends were trimmed by 1 base and 4 bases, with 11 bases remaining between them.

The CDR3 region is CASSFGGGPYEQYF. The CDR3 DNA sequence: TGTGCCAGCAGTTTTGGGGGGGGACCCTACGAGCAGTACTTC. The gene calls are TRBV6-1 and TRBJ2-7; 7 bases map to TRBD2. The V gene's germline CDR1 is MNHNS and CDR2 SASEGT. The CDR3 contains 14 residues. V shed 5 bases, J shed 2 bases, and the junction held 6 bases outside the gene matches.

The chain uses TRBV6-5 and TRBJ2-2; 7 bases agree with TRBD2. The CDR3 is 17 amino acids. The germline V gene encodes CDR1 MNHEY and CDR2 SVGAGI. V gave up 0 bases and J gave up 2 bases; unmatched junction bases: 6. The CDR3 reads CASSYSGGAPNTGELFF. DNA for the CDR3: TGTGCCAGCAGTTACTCGGGAGGGGCCCCCAACACCGGGGAGCTGTTTTTT.

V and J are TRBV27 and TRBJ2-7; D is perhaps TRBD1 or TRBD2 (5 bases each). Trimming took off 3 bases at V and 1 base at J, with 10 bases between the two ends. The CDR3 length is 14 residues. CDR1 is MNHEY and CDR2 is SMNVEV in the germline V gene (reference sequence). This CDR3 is CASSLGRESYEQYF. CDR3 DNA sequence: TGTGCCAGCAGTTTGGGCAGGGAGTCCTACGAGCAGTACTTC.

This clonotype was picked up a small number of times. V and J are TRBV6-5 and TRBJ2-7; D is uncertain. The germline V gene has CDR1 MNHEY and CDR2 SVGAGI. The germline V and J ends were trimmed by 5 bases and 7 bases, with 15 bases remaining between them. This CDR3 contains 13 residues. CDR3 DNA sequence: TGTGCCAGCAGTATAGGCCCCGGTGAGGAGCAGTACGTC. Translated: CASSIGPGEEQYV.

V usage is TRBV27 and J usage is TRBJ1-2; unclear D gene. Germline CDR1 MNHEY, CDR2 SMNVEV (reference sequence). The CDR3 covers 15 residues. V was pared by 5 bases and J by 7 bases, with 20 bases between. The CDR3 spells CASSPPGIREVGYTF. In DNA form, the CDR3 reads TGTGCCAGCAGTCCCCCTGGAATTAGGGAGGTTGGCTACACCTTC.

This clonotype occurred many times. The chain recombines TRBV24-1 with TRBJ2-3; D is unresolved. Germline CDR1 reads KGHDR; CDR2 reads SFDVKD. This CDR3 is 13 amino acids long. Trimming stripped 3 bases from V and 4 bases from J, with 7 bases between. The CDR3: CATSDPWSDTQYF. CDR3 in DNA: TGTGCCACCAGTGATCCGTGGTCAGATACGCAGTATTTT.

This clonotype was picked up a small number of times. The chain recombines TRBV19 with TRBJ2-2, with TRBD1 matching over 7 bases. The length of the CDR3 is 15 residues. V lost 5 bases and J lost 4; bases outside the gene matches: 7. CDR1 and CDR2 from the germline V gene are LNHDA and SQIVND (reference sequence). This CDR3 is CASSADRFFTGELFF. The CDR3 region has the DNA TGTGCCAGTAGTGCGGACAGGTTTTTCACCGGGGAGCTGTTTTTT.

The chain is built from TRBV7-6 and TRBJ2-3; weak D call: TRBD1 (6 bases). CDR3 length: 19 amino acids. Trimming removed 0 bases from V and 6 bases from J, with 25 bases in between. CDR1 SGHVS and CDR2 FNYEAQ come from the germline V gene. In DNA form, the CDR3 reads TGTGCCAGCAGCTTAGCGTTTGGACAGAGAATTGCTTCGGGGGATACGCAGTATTTT. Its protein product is CASSLAFGQRIASGDTQYF. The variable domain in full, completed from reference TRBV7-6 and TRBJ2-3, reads GAGVSQSPRYKVTKRGQDVALRCDPISGHVSLYWYRQALGQGPEFLTYFNYEAQQDKSGLPNDRFSAERPEGSISTLTIQRTEQRDSAMYRCASSLAFGQRIASGDTQYFGPGTRLTVL.

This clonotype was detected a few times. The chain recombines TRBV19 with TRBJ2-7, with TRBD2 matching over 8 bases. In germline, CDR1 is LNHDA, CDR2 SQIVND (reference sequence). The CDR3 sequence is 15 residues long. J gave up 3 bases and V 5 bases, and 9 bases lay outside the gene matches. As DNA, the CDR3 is TGTGCCAGTAGTCTAGCACTAGCGGACCGCTACGAGCAGTACTTC. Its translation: CASSLALADRYEQYF.